The next 23 T cell receptor beta chains were all read from a single sample in a study of blood T cell repertoires in COVID-19. The repertoire was sequenced with immunoSEQ multiplex PCR; TCRdb's copy has only in-frame clones and lacks some. The table has about 220,000 clones, around 80% seen once; the top ten hold 9.5% to 15%. Material: peripheral blood. These receptors were obtained from a human donor in a cohort sampled during active COVID-19.

This clone came up a few times. This chain uses TRBV28 with TRBJ1-5; D remains ambiguous. The CDR3 runs 12 residues. Trimming removed 6 bases from V and 2 bases from J, with 5 bases in between. Germline lookup yields CDR1 MDHEN and CDR2 SYDVKM. CDR3 nucleotides: TGTGCCAGCAGGGGAGGCAATCAGCCCCAGCATTTT. This gives the protein CASRGGNQPQHF.

The genes are TRBV2 and TRBJ1-1, with TRBD1 identical over 9 bases. J lost 5 bases, V lost 7 bases, and 8 bases had no gene match. The CDR3 contains 14 residues. In germline, CDR1 is SNHLY, CDR2 FYNNEI. CDR3 amino acids: CASMRGQGGTEAFF. The CDR3 coding sequence is TGTGCCAGCATGAGGGGACAGGGAGGGACTGAAGCTTTCTTT. Based on the CDR3 plus reference TRBV2 and TRBJ1-1, the full variable domain is EPEVTQTPSHQVTQMGQEVILRCVPISNHLYFYWYRQILGQKVEFLVSFYNNEISEKSEIFDDQFSVERPDGSNFTLKIRSTKLEDSAMYFCASMRGQGGTEAFFGQGTRLTVV.

V usage is TRBV15 and J usage is TRBJ2-3; 10 positions agree with TRBD1. V shed 1 base, J shed 5 bases, and the junction held 6 bases outside the gene matches. The CDR3 runs 16 residues. Germline V CDR1 and CDR2: LNHNV, YYDKDF (reference sequence). CDR3 bases: TGTGCCACCAGCAGAGTCGACAGGGGGCTTGAAGATACGCAGTATTTT. Translated, it gives CATSRVDRGLEDTQYF.

This clone was seen ten or more times. The chain links TRBV19 to TRBJ1-1; 10 positions match TRBD1. This CDR3 is 15 amino acids long. CDR1 is LNHDA, CDR2 SQIVND, per germline (reference sequence). Unmatched junction bases numbered 6, after V lost 5 bases and J lost 3 bases. This CDR3 is CASSLDRGQYTEAFF. CDR3 nucleotide sequence: TGTGCCAGTAGTCTTGACAGGGGGCAGTACACTGAAGCTTTCTTT.

The chain recombines TRBV5-1 with TRBJ2-7; 7 bases map to TRBD1. The length of the CDR3 is 14 residues. V lost 4 bases to trimming and J lost 1 base; unmatched junction nucleotides: 5. The germline V gene has CDR1 SGHRS and CDR2 YFSETQ. CDR3 coding DNA: TGCGCCAGCAGCACAGGGACAGTATCCTACGAGCAGTACTTC. Its translation: CASSTGTVSYEQYF.

The rearrangement joins TRBV7-8 to TRBJ1-1; D call uncertain. V lost 5 bases and J 3 bases, leaving 10 bases between the germline ends. The germline V gene encodes CDR1 SGHVS and CDR2 FQNEAQ. The CDR3 length is 13 residues. CDR3 region: CASSRKPDTEAFF. The CDR3 DNA sequence: TGTGCCAGCAGCAGAAAACCGGACACTGAAGCTTTCTTT.

The chain links TRBV6-6 to TRBJ1-1; 8 bases fit TRBD1. Germline V lookup: CDR1 MNHNY, CDR2 SVGAGI (reference sequence). V trimming: 5 bases; J trimming: 0 bases; junction bases outside the gene matches: 5. The CDR3 length is 15 residues. CDR3 DNA sequence: TGTGCCAGCAGTCCAGGGGGCCCAATGAACACTGAAGCTTTCTTT. Protein: CASSPGGPMNTEAFF.

The table lists this clone with a few counts. The CDR3 nucleotides are TGTGCCAGCAGCTTCATGTCCACTGCTGAAGCTTTCTTT. This translates into CASSFMSTAEAFF. The genes are TRBV7-3 and TRBJ1-1; D is unclear. This CDR3 is 13 amino acids long. V was cut by 3 bases and J by 6 bases, with 11 bases left in between. Per germline, CDR1 SGHTA and CDR2 FQGTGA. Combining the CDR3 with reference TRBV7-3 and TRBJ1-1 gives the whole variable domain GAGVSQTPSNKVTEKGKYVELRCDPISGHTALYWYRQSLGQGPEFLIYFQGTGAADDSGLPNDRFFAVRPEGSVSTLKIQRTERGDSAVYLCASSFMSTAEAFFGQGTRLTVV.

The table lists this clone with a count of one. The chain carries TRBV4-1 and TRBJ2-7; D might be TRBD1 (6 bases). V was trimmed by 6 bases and J by 4 bases, leaving 16 bases between them. Germline loops: CDR1 MGHRA, CDR2 YSYEKL. The CDR3 loop spans 14 amino acids. The CDR3 spells CASSRPGQQYEQYF. The CDR3 DNA is TGCGCCAGCAGTCGGCCAGGACAGCAATACGAGCAGTACTTC.

V and J are TRBV19 and TRBJ2-7; TRBD1 matches at 7 bases. The CDR3 has 14 amino acids. Germline loops: CDR1 LNHDA, CDR2 SQIVND (reference sequence). The V and J ends lost 7 bases and 6 bases, in that order; junction bases with no gene match: 12. The CDR3 sequence is CASTETGKWAEQYF. In nucleotides, the CDR3 is TGTGCCAGTACCGAGACAGGGAAATGGGCCGAGCAGTACTTC.

This clone was seen once. Since a much larger clone is just one base distant, this may be a read error. Other DNA sequences in this sample translate to the same CDR3. The rearrangement uses TRBV28 and TRBJ2-1, with D hard to call. The CDR3 loop spans 14 amino acids. Germline-derived CDR1 and CDR2 are MDHEN and SYDVKM. CDR3 in amino acids: CASSFPGSYNEQFF. The CDR3 DNA is TGTGCTAGCAGCTTTCCCGGGTCTTACAATGAGCAGTTCTTC.

The rearrangement joins TRBV5-1 to TRBJ1-1, with 7 positions matching TRBD1. Germline V CDR1 and CDR2: SGHRS, YFSETQ. The CDR3 runs to 12 residues. Unmatched junction bases numbered 7, after V lost 8 bases and J lost 6 bases. Written as DNA, the CDR3 is TGCGCCAGTGGAGGGCAGGGGGCTGAAGCTTTCTTT. It encodes CASGGQGAEAFF.

The sample holds many counts of this clone. The J gene is TRBJ2-1, the V gene TRBV6-2 or TRBV6-3, with a tentative D call TRBD2 (6 bases). The CDR3 contains 15 residues. V dropped 3 bases and J dropped 3 bases, with 12 bases sitting between them. CDR1 is MNHEY and CDR2 is SVGEGT in the germline V gene. CDR3 DNA: TGTGCCAGCAGTTATGGGGAGGCGGGCTACAATGAGCAGTTCTTC. Residues: CASSYGEAGYNEQFF.

This clone has only one observation. The rearrangement joins TRBV3-1 (or the pseudogene TRBV3-2) to TRBJ1-4; D possibly corresponds to TRBD1 (5 bases). The germline V gene has CDR1 LGHDT and CDR2 YNNKEL (reference sequence). Deletions cut 0 bases from V and 7 bases from J, with 12 bases between. This CDR3 region has 15 residues. CDR3 sequence reads: CASSQDFAGSEKLFF. Here the CDR3 DNA reads TGTGCCAGCAGCCAAGATTTCGCAGGGTCTGAAAAACTGTTTTTT.

The V and J genes are TRBV13 and TRBJ1-1; 7 positions agree with TRBD1. Germline V gene data show CDR1 as PRHDT and CDR2 as FYEKMQ (reference sequence). V lost 8 bases to trimming and J lost 9 bases; unmatched junction nucleotides: 12. The length of the CDR3 is 13 residues. CDR3 coding DNA: TGTGCCAGCCACCCCGGAGGGGGCGGGAAAGCTTTCTTT. Its translation: CASHPGGGGKAFF.

This chain uses TRBV19 with TRBJ1-4, with 11 bases fitting TRBD1. With V trimmed by 4 bases and J by 7 bases, 5 bases remained unmatched. This CDR3 has 15 residues. Germline lookup yields CDR1 LNHDA and CDR2 SQIVND (reference sequence). Here the CDR3 DNA reads TGTGCCAGTAGTACCGGACAGGGGGCAGGTGAAAAACTGTTTTTT. This codes for CASSTGQGAGEKLFF.

The count of this clone is one. The chain carries TRBV19 and TRBJ2-3; possible D gene TRBD1, 5 bases. The germline CDR1 and CDR2 sequences are LNHDA and SQIVND (reference sequence). The CDR3 runs 14 residues. With 3 bases removed from V and 3 bases from J, the gap between germline ends came to 10 bases. Here the CDR3 DNA reads TGTGCCAGTAGTATCTCGCAGGGAACAGATACGCAGTATTTT. Translated: CASSISQGTDTQYF.

This clone appeared a few times. Other DNA variants within this sample encode the same CDR3. This CDR3 reads CASSLSSSYNEQFF. In DNA form, the CDR3 reads TGTGCCAGCAGCTTGAGTAGCTCCTACAATGAGCAGTTCTTC. This chain uses TRBV7-3 with TRBJ2-1; unclear D gene. The V and J ends lost 3 bases and 0 bases respectively, with 6 bases between them. The CDR3 consists of 14 residues. CDR1 is SGHTA and CDR2 is FQGTGA in the germline V gene.

The CDR3 DNA reads as TGCGCCAGCAGCTTGGGGGACACCTCTAATGAAAAACTGTTTTTT. This encodes CASSLGDTSNEKLFF. This rearrangement joins TRBV5-1 to TRBJ1-4; tentatively, D is TRBD1 (6 bases). CDR3 length equals 15 residues. With 0 bases removed from V and 3 bases from J, the gap between germline ends came to 9 bases. Germline V lookup: CDR1 SGHRS, CDR2 YFSETQ.

This clone showed up just once. This chain links TRBV7-2 with TRBJ1-3; no definite D call. The CDR3 loop spans 17 amino acids. Trimming stripped 2 bases from V and 4 bases from J, with 18 bases between. Germline V gene sequence: CDR1 SGHTA, CDR2 FQGNSA. The CDR3 region is CASSLYPRPLRGNTIYF. In DNA form, the CDR3 reads TGTGCCAGCAGCTTATACCCCCGTCCCTTGAGGGGAAACACCATATATTTT.

The V gene is TRBV5-1, the J gene TRBJ2-5, with 11 bases lining up with TRBD1. The germline V gene has CDR1 SGHRS and CDR2 YFSETQ. Trimming took 0 bases from V and 5 from J; bases not matched to a gene: 3. This CDR3 spans 15 amino acids. The CDR3 bases are TGCGCCAGCAGCTTGGGGACAGGGGGCGCCGAGACCCAGTACTTC. This encodes CASSLGTGGAETQYF. The variable domain in full, with the rest retrieved from reference TRBV5-1 and TRBJ2-5, is KAGVTQTPRYLIKTRGQQVTLSCSPISGHRSVSWYQQTPGQGLQFLFEYFSETQRNKGNFPGRFSGRQFSNSRSEMNVSTLELGDSALYLCASSLGTGGAETQYFGPGTRLLVL.

The count of this clone is one. The J gene is TRBJ1-2, the V gene TRBV19, with D possibly being TRBD1 (5 bases). CDR1 and CDR2 from the germline V gene are LNHDA and SQIVND (reference sequence). CDR3 length: 16 amino acids. V dropped 1 base and J dropped 1 base, with 13 bases sitting between them. The CDR3 nucleotides are TGTGCCAGTAGTATAGGAAGGGGCAACGATAACTATGGCTACACCTTC. Its protein product is CASSIGRGNDNYGYTF.

The chain combines TRBV5-1 with TRBJ1-4; TRBD1 aligns across 8 bases. CDR1 SGHRS and CDR2 YFSETQ come from the germline V gene. Trimming removed 5 bases from V and 6 bases from J; junction bases left unmatched: 9. The CDR3 runs to 15 residues. CDR3 protein: CASRQGEGEDEKLFF. The DNA for the CDR3 is TGCGCCAGCAGACAGGGGGAAGGCGAAGATGAAAAACTGTTTTTT. Based on the CDR3 plus reference TRBV5-1 and TRBJ1-4, the full variable domain is KAGVTQTPRYLIKTRGQQVTLSCSPISGHRSVSWYQQTPGQGLQFLFEYFSETQRNKGNFPGRFSGRQFSNSRSEMNVSTLELGDSALYLCASRQGEGEDEKLFFGSGTQLSVL.